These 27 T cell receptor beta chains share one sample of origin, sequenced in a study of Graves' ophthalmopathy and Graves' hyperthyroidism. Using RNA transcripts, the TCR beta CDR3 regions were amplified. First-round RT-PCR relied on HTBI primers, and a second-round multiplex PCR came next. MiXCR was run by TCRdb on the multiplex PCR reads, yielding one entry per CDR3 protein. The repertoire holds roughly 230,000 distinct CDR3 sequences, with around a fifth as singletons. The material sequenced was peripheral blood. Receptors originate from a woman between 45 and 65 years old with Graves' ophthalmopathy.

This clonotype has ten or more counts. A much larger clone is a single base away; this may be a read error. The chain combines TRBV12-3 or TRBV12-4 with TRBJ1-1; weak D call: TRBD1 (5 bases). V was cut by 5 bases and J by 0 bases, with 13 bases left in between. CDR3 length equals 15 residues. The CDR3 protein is CASSPEETVNTEAFF. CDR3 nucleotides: TGTGCCAGCAGTCCCGAAGAGACAGTGAACACTGAAGCTTTCTTT.

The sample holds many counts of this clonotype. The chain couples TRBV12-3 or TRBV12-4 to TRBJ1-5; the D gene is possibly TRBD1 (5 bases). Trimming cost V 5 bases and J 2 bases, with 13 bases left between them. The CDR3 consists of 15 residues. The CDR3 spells CASSPGRGGNQPQHF. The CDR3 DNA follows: TGTGCCAGCAGTCCGGGTCGGGGGGGCAATCAGCCCCAGCATTTT.

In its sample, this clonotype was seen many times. Written as DNA, the CDR3 is TGTGCCAGTAGTATTACGAGGGACAGGATCTACGAGCAGTACTTC. Amino acids: CASSITRDRIYEQYF. V and J are TRBV19 and TRBJ2-7; 8 bases line up with TRBD1. Germline V gene sequence: CDR1 LNHDA, CDR2 SQIVND (reference sequence). This CDR3 contains 15 residues. Unmatched junction bases numbered 7, after V lost 3 bases and J lost 3 bases. Full variable domain (missing parts from reference TRBV19 and TRBJ2-7): DGGITQSPKYLFRKEGQNVTLSCEQNLNHDAMYWYRQDPGQGLRLIYYSQIVNDFQKGDIAEGYSVSREKKESFPLTVTSAQKNPTAFYLCASSITRDRIYEQYFGPGTRLTVT.

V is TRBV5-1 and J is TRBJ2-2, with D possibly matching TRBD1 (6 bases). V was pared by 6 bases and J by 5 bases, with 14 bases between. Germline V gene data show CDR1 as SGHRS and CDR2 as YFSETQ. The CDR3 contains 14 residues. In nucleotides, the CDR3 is TGCGCCAGCAATAAGGACAGAGGGACCGGGGAGCTGTTTTTT. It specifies CASNKDRGTGELFF.

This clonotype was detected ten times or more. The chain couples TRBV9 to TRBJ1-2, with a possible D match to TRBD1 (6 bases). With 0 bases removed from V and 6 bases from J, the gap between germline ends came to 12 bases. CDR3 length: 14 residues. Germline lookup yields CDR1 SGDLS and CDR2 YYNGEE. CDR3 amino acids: CASSVDHRVHGYTF. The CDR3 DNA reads TGTGCCAGCAGCGTAGATCACAGGGTCCATGGCTACACCTTC.

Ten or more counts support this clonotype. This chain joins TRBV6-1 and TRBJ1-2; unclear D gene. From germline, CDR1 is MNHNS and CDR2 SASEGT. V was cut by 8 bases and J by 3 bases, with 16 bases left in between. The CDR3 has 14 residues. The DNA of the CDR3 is TGTGCCAGCCGGGCGGGCGGACTCGACTATGGCTACACCTTC. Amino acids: CASRAGGLDYGYTF.

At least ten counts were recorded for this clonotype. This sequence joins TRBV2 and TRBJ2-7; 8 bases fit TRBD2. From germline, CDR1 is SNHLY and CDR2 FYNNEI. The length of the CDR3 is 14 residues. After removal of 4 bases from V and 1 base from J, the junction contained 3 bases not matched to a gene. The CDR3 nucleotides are TGTGCCAGCAGTGTTACTAGCGGATCCTACGAGCAGTACTTC. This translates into CASSVTSGSYEQYF. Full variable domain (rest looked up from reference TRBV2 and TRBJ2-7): EPEVTQTPSHQVTQMGQEVILRCVPISNHLYFYWYRQILGQKVEFLVSFYNNEISEKSEIFDDQFSVERPDGSNFTLKIRSTKLEDSAMYFCASSVTSGSYEQYFGPGTRLTVT.

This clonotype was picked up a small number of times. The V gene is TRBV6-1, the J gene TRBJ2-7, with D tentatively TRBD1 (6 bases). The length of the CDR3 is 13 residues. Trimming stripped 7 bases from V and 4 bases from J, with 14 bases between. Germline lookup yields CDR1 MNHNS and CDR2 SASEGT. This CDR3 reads CASNTLQGYEQYF. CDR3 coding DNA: TGTGCCAGCAACACCTTACAGGGATACGAGCAGTACTTC.

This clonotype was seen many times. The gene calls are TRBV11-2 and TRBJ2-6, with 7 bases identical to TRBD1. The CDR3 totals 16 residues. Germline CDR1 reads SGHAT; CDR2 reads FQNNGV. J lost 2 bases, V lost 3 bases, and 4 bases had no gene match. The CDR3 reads CASSFTQGAGANVLTF. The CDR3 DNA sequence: TGTGCCAGCAGCTTTACTCAGGGGGCTGGGGCCAACGTCCTGACTTTC.

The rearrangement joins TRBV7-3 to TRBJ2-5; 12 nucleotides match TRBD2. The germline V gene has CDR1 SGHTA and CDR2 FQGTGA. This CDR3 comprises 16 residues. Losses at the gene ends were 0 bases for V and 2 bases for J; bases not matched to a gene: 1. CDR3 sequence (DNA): TGTGCCAGCAGCTTAACTGGACTAGCGGGACAAGAGACCCAGTACTTC. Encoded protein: CASSLTGLAGQETQYF.

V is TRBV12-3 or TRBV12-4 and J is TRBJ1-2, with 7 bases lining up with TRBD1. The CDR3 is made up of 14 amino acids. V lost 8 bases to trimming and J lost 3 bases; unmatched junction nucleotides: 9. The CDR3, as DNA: TGTGCCAGCGGAAGGGCAGGGGGTGACTATGGCTACACCTTC. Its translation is CASGRAGGDYGYTF.

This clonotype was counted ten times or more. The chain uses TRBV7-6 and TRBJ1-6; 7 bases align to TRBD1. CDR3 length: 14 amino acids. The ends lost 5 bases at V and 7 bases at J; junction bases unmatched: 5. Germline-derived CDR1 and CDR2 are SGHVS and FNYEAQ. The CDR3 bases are TGTGCCAGCAGCGGTCGGGACAGAAATTCACCCCTCCACTTT. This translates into CASSGRDRNSPLHF.

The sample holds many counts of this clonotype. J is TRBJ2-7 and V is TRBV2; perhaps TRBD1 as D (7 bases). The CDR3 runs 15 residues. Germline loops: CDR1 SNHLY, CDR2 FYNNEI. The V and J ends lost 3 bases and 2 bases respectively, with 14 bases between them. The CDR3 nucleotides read TGTGCCAGCAGTGATGGCCAGGGGGGCGCCTACGAGCAGTACTTC. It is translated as CASSDGQGGAYEQYF.

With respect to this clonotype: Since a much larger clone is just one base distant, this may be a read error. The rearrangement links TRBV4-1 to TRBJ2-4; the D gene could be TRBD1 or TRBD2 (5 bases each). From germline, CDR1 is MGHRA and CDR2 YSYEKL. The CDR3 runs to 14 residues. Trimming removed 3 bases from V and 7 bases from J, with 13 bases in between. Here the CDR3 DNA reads TGCGCCAGCAGCCAGTCGGGGCAGCCTAACATTCAGTACTTC. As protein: CASSQSGQPNIQYF.

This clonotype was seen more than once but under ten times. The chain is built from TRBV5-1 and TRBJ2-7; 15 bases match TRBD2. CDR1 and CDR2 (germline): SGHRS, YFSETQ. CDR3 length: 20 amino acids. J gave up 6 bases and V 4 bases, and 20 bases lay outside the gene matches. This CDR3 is CASSPGGGPGLAGGRVEQYF. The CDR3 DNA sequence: TGCGCCAGCAGCCCAGGGGGAGGACCGGGACTAGCGGGAGGCCGGGTCGAGCAGTACTTC.

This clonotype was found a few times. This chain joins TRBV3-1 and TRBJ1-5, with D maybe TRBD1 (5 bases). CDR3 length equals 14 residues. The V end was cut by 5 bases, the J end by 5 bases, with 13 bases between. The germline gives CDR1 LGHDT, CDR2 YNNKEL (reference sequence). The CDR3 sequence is CASSYGTADQPQHF. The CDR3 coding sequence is TGTGCCAGCAGCTACGGGACGGCGGATCAGCCCCAGCATTTT.

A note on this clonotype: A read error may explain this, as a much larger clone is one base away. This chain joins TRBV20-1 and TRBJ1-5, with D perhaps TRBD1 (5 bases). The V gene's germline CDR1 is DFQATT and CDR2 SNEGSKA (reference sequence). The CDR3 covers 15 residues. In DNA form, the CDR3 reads TGCATTGCTCCTCAGGGAAAAGGCCGCAATCAGCCCCAGCATTTT. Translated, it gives CIAPQGKGRNQPQHF.

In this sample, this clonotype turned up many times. CDR3 DNA sequence: TGCAGTGCTCATCGGACGGACGCGTGGTCCTACGAGCAGTACTTC. This encodes CSAHRTDAWSYEQYF. The V and J genes are TRBV20-1 and TRBJ2-7, with no clear D. V gave up 5 bases and J gave up 1 base, with 18 bases separating them. Germline V CDR1 and CDR2: DFQATT, SNEGSKA (reference sequence). The CDR3 is 15 residues long.

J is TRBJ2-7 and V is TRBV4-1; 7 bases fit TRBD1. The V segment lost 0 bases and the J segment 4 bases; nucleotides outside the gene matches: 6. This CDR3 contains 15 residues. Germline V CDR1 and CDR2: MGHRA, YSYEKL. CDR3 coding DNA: TGCGCCAGCAGCCAAGATGACAGGGAATGGTACGAGCAGTACTTC. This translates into CASSQDDREWYEQYF.

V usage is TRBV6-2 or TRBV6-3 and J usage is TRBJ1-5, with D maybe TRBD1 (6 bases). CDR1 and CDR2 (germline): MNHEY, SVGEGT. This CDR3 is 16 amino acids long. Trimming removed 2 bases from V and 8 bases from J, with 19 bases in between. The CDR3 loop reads CASSYRWQGTFEPQHF. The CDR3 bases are TGTGCCAGCAGTTACAGGTGGCAGGGGACTTTTGAGCCCCAGCATTTT.

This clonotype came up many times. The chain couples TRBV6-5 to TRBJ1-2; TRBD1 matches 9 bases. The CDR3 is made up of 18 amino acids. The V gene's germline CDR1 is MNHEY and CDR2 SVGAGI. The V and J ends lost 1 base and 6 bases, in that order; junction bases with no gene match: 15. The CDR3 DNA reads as TGTGCCAGCAGTTACTTCTTCCGGGGTCGCGGGACAGGGAATGGCTACACCTTC. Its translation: CASSYFFRGRGTGNGYTF.

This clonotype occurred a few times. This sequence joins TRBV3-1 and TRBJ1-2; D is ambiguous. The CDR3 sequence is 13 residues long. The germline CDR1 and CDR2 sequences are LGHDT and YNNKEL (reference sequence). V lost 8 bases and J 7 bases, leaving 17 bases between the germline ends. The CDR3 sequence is CASGLRRNGGYTF. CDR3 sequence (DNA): TGTGCCAGCGGGCTTCGGAGGAACGGTGGCTACACCTTC.

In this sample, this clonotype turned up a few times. The CDR3 nucleotides read TGCGCCAGCCACACCAGCTCCTACGAGCAGTACTTC. Its translation: CASHTSSYEQYF. The chain carries TRBV5-1 and TRBJ2-7, with D hard to call. The V end was cut by 7 bases, the J end by 0 bases, with 8 bases between. The CDR3 has 12 residues. CDR1 and CDR2 from the germline V gene are SGHRS and YFSETQ. The variable domain in full, with the rest retrieved from reference TRBV5-1 and TRBJ2-7, is KAGVTQTPRYLIKTRGQQVTLSCSPISGHRSVSWYQQTPGQGLQFLFEYFSETQRNKGNFPGRFSGRQFSNSRSEMNVSTLELGDSALYLCASHTSSYEQYFGPGTRLTVT.

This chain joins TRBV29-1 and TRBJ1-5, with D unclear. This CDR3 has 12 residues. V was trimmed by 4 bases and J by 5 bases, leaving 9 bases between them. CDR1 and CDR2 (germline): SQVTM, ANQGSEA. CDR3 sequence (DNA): TGCAGCGTTGCAGGTGGTGATCAGCCCCAGCATTTT. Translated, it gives CSVAGGDQPQHF.

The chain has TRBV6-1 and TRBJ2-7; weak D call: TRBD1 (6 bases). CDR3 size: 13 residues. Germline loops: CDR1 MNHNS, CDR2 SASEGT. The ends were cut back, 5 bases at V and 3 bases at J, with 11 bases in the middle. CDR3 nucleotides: TGTGCCAGCAGTAAGAGGACAGACTACGAGCAGTACTTC. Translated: CASSKRTDYEQYF.

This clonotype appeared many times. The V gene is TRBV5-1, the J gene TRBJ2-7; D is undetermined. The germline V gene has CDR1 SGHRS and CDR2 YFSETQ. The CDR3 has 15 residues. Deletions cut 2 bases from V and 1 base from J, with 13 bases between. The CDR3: CASSLSPGSSYEQYF. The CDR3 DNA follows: TGCGCCAGCAGCTTAAGTCCTGGCAGTTCCTACGAGCAGTACTTC.

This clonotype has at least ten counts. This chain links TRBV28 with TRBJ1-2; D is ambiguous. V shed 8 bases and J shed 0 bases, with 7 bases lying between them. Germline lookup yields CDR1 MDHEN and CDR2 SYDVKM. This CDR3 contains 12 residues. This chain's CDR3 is CASLGANYGYTF. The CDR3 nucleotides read TGTGCCAGCTTGGGAGCTAACTATGGCTACACCTTC.